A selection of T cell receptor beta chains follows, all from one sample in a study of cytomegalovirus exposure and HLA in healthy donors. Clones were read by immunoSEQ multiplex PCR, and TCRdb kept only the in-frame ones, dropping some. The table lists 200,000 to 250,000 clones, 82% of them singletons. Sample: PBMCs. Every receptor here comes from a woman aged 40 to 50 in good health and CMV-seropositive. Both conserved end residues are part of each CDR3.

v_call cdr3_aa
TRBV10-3 CAISSTGGRETQYF
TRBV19 CASSALAEGPYEQYF
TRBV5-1 CASSKDRGDRATEAFF
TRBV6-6 CASSSAGANVLTF
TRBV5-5 CASSPAQGFEAFF
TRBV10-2 CASSEASGGTNEQFF
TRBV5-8 CASSAGTDNSGANVLTF
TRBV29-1 CSVEATGAGTEAFF
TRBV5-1 CASSLTGGTTEAFF
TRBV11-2 CASPPGQGGFYEQYF
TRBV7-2 CASSPLTSATYNEQFF
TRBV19 CASSDRDRSSYEQYF
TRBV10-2 CASRAPGQGNTGELFF
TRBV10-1 CASSEGGTSRNNEQFF
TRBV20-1 CSAGALSEQFF
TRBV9 CASSVEANSPLHF
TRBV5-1 CASSLQLTTGTSSYEQYF
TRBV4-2 CASSQAASPLEQYF
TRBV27 CASSLWASNEKLFF
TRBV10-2 CASTPAGGTGSYEQYF
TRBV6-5 CASSYSRRGNFGYTF
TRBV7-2 CASTLRRGIGETQYF
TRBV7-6 CASSLVAGPYEQYF
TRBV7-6 CASAGQVNTEAFF
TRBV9 CASSFLAGTNTDTQYF
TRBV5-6 CASSYRSRTSNTGELFF